A selection of T cell receptor beta chains follows, all from one sample in a study of blood T cell repertoires in COVID-19. Some clones are missing from TCRdb's copy, which holds only in-frame ones; the method was immunoSEQ multiplex PCR. The profile shows more than 200,000 clones, roughly 88% of them singletons. The sequenced sample was peripheral blood. These receptor sequences come from a human donor in a cohort sampled during active COVID-19. CDR3s include the opening cysteine and the closing phenylalanine or tryptophan. The order of the fields is V gene, clone size, J gene, D gene, CDR3 DNA, CDR3 protein. D genes are given only for firm matches. Expanded clones are given a class, and other clones once, few, many or no size at all.

TRBV6-5	NA	TRBJ1-4	NA	TGTGCCAGCAGTCACGGGTCCCCAACTAATGAAAAACTGTTTTTT	CASSHGSPTNEKLFF
TRBV24-1	NA	TRBJ1-2	TRBD1	TGTGCCACCAGTGATCGACAGACAGGGGTCTATGGCTACACCTTC	CATSDRQTGVYGYTF
TRBV3-1/TRBV3-2	NA	TRBJ2-7	TRBD2	TGTGCCAGCAGCCAAGAGGCGGCTAGCGGGCTATACGAGCAGTACTTC	CASSQEAASGLYEQYF
TRBV5-1	NA	TRBJ2-1	TRBD2	TGCGCCAGCAGCTTGTCCCGGACTAGCGCCATTAAGGGTTATGAGCAGTTCTTC	CASSLSRTSAIKGYEQFF
TRBV5-4	NA	TRBJ2-7	NA	TGTGCCAGCGGGAGAACCTCCGAGCAGTACTTC	CASGRTSEQYF
TRBV6-7	NA	TRBJ1-4	NA	TGTGCCAGCAGTTCGCCTAACACCCACAGGGACCTTTTAGTAACTAATGAAAAACTGTTTTTT	CASSSPNTHRDLLVTNEKLFF
TRBV2	NA	TRBJ2-7	NA	TGTGCCAGCAGAAAACACACAGGGTCCTACGAGCAGTACTTC	CASRKHTGSYEQYF
TRBV5-6	NA	TRBJ2-7	TRBD1	TGTGCCAGCAGCCGCGGGACAGGGGACAACTCCTACGAGCAGTACTTC	CASSRGTGDNSYEQYF
TRBV5-1	NA	TRBJ2-7	NA	TGCGCCAGCAGCTTAACCGGGACACTATGGGGGGAGCAGTACTTC	CASSLTGTLWGEQYF
TRBV19	NA	TRBJ2-3	NA	TGTGCCAGTAGTACCCCCTTCCGCACAGATACGCAGTATTTT	CASSTPFRTDTQYF
TRBV7-9	NA	TRBJ1-4	NA	TGTGCCAGCAGCTTAGGGACTGAAGAAAAACTGTTTTTT	CASSLGTEEKLFF
TRBV2	NA	TRBJ1-5	NA	TGTGCCAGCAGTGAAGTAATGGGAGCTTATAGCAATCAGCCCCAGCATTTT	CASSEVMGAYSNQPQHF
TRBV19	NA	TRBJ2-3	TRBD2	TGTGCCAGTAGTAGCCGGACTAGCGGGGGGCCCTCAGATACGCAGTATTTT	CASSSRTSGGPSDTQYF
TRBV9	once	TRBJ1-5	TRBD1	TGTGCCAGCAGCGCGACAGGGGCGGGCAATCAGCCCCAGCATTTT	CASSATGAGNQPQHF
TRBV4-3	NA	TRBJ2-7	TRBD2	TGCGCCAGCAGCCAAGCTCGGGGGGTGACCTACGAGCAGTACTTC	CASSQARGVTYEQYF
TRBV30	NA	TRBJ1-2	NA	TGTGCCTGGTACACAGGCCTAGCTAACTATGGCTACACCTTC	CAWYTGLANYGYTF
TRBV27	NA	TRBJ1-1	NA	TGTGCCAGCAGCCCCCCGGTCTTTCGTTCGGGGACTGAAGCTTTCTTT	CASSPPVFRSGTEAFF
TRBV7-8	NA	TRBJ2-1	TRBD2	TGTGCCAGCAGCCCTAGCGGGACTAGCGGCCTTTACAATGAGCAGTTCTTC	CASSPSGTSGLYNEQFF
TRBV18	NA	TRBJ2-7	TRBD2	TGTGCCAGCTCACCTACAGTGGGCGGGGGCGAGCAGTACTTC	CASSPTVGGGEQYF
TRBV29-1	once	TRBJ1-1	NA	TGCAGCGTTGGAGGGGGTCTAAACACTGAAGCTTTCTTT	CSVGGGLNTEAFF
TRBV29-1	NA	TRBJ1-5	TRBD1	TGCAGCGTTGTGACAGGGCATGGTCAGCCCCAGCATTTT	CSVVTGHGQPQHF
TRBV6-7	NA	TRBJ2-7	TRBD2	TGTGCCAGCAGGGATGGACTAGATTTAAAGACCCTCTCCTACGAGCAGTACTTC	CASRDGLDLKTLSYEQYF
TRBV27	NA	TRBJ2-5	TRBD1	TGTGCCAGCAGCCTGACAGGGGAGACCCAGTACTTC	CASSLTGETQYF
TRBV18	NA	TRBJ2-7	TRBD1	TGTGCCAGCTCACCGGGACAGAGCTCCTACGAGCAGTACTTC	CASSPGQSSYEQYF
TRBV11-2	NA	TRBJ1-6	NA	TGTGCCAGCAGCTTTACAGGTTATTCCTACTCACCCCTCCACTTT	CASSFTGYSYSPLHF
TRBV19	NA	TRBJ2-5	TRBD2	TGTGCCAGTAGTCTAGGACTAGCGGGCACCTTAGGAACCCAGTACTTC	CASSLGLAGTLGTQYF
TRBV7-2	once	TRBJ2-7	NA	TGTGCCAGCTCTGAGACAGGCCCATACGAGCAGTACTTC	CASSETGPYEQYF
TRBV7-2	once	TRBJ2-2	TRBD1	TGTGCCAGCAGCCCCCGGGACAGGGGGTCCGGGGAGCTGTTTTTT	CASSPRDRGSGELFF
TRBV19	NA	TRBJ1-1	NA	TGTGCCAGTAGCGCGACGGGGTATTTGAACACTGAAGCTTTCTTT	CASSATGYLNTEAFF
TRBV7-9	NA	TRBJ2-7	NA	TGTGCCAGCAGCTTAGGAGGGACACCATACTACGAGCAGTACTTC	CASSLGGTPYYEQYF
TRBV11-3	NA	TRBJ2-7	NA	TGTGCCAGCAGCTCCGGCTACGAGCAGTACTTC	CASSSGYEQYF
TRBV14	NA	TRBJ2-5	NA	TGTGCCAGCAGCCAAGATCAAGGGGTCCTGGAGACCCAGTACTTC	CASSQDQGVLETQYF
TRBV10-2	once	TRBJ2-7	NA	TGCGCCAGCCAGTCTGATGCCTACGAGCAGTACTTC	CASQSDAYEQYF
TRBV3-1/TRBV3-2	NA	TRBJ2-1	TRBD2	TGTGCCAGCAGCGAACGGACTAGCGGGATCCTCTCCTACAATGAGCAGTTCTTC	CASSERTSGILSYNEQFF
TRBV5-1	NA	TRBJ2-1	TRBD2	TGCGCCAGCAGCAAAGGACTAGCAGTCTCCTACAATGAGCAGTTCTTC	CASSKGLAVSYNEQFF
TRBV28	NA	TRBJ1-4	NA	TGTGCCAGCAGTTTGGGTGGGCAGGGGAGTGAAAAACTGTTTTTT	CASSLGGQGSEKLFF
TRBV18	NA	TRBJ2-3	NA	TGTGCCAGCTCACGGACACAGGGTGGGCCAGATACGCAGTATTTT	CASSRTQGGPDTQYF
TRBV21-1	NA	TRBJ2-7	NA	TGTGCCAGGCAGACAGACTCCTACGAGCAGTACTTC	CARQTDSYEQYF
TRBV5-1	NA	TRBJ2-7	TRBD1	TGCGCCAGCAGCAAGGGACAGGGGCCTAGCGGATCCTACGAGCAGTACTTC	CASSKGQGPSGSYEQYF
TRBV6-5	NA	TRBJ1-5	NA	TGTGCCAGCAAGACAGGCTTGGAGCCCCAGCATTTT	CASKTGLEPQHF
TRBV5-1	NA	TRBJ1-4	NA	TGCGCCAGCCGAAGTCACGGAACTAATGAAAAACTGTTTTTT	CASRSHGTNEKLFF
TRBV6-5	NA	TRBJ2-6	NA	TGTGCCAGCAGCCTAGACAGCTCGGGGGCCAACGTCCTGACTTTC	CASSLDSSGANVLTF
TRBV6-5	NA	TRBJ1-3	TRBD1	TGTGCCAGCAGTTTCACTGACAGGGGAGCGGGAAACACCATATATTTT	CASSFTDRGAGNTIYF
TRBV5-4	NA	TRBJ1-2	TRBD1	TGTGCCAGCAGCTTGGGTGAGGGGGCCTATGGCTACACCTTC	CASSLGEGAYGYTF
TRBV6-6	NA	TRBJ2-1	NA	TGTGCCAGCAGTTACTCGACTCGGACAGATTACAATGAGCAGTTCTTC	CASSYSTRTDYNEQFF
TRBV7-9	NA	TRBJ1-1	TRBD1	TGTGCCAGCACGGACTCCGGGACAGGAGTCATGAACACTGAAGCTTTCTTT	CASTDSGTGVMNTEAFF
TRBV7-2	NA	TRBJ1-2	NA	TGTGCCAGCAGCTCACTCCCCCCGACAGACAGAGCTAACTATGGCTACACCTTC	CASSSLPPTDRANYGYTF
TRBV20-1	NA	TRBJ1-2	NA	TGCAGTGCTAGTTACCGGGACTATGGCTACACCTTC	CSASYRDYGYTF
TRBV29-1	NA	TRBJ1-1	TRBD1	TGCAGCGGATCCCAGGGGGGAGCTAACACTGAAGCTTTCTTT	CSGSQGGANTEAFF
TRBV27	NA	TRBJ1-1	NA	TGTGCCAGCAGTTTACAGGGTGGGACTGAAGCTTTCTTT	CASSLQGGTEAFF
TRBV3-1/TRBV3-2	NA	TRBJ1-6	NA	TGTGCCAGCAGCCAAGTTGCGGACAACTATAATTCACCCCTCCACTTT	CASSQVADNYNSPLHF
TRBV9	NA	TRBJ1-2	NA	TGTGCCAGCAGCCCCTCCCCGGCGGCGGTTAACTATGGCTACACCTTC	CASSPSPAAVNYGYTF
TRBV30	NA	TRBJ1-1	NA	TGTGCCTGGTCTGTCGGGGTGGGCACTGAAGCTTTCTTT	CAWSVGVGTEAFF
TRBV29-1	NA	TRBJ1-5	NA	TGCAGCGTTTCGCAGGGTTCAAATCAGCCCCAGCATTTT	CSVSQGSNQPQHF